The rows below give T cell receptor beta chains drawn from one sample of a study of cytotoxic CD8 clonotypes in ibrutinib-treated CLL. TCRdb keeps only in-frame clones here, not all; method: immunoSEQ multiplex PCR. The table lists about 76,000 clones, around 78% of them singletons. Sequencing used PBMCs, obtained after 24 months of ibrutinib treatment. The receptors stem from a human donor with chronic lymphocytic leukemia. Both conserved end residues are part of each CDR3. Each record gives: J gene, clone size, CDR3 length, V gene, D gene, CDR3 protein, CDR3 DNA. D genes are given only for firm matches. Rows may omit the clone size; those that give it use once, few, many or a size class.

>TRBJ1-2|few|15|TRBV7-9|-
CASSPGRGENYGYTF
TGTGCCAGCAGCCCCGGGCGGGGCGAGAACTATGGCTACACCTTC
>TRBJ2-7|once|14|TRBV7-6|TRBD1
CASSTRDRVYEQYF
TGTGCCAGCAGCACCAGGGACAGGGTCTACGAGCAGTACTTC
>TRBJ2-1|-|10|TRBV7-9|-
CASRGNEQFF
TGTGCCAGCAGGGGAAATGAGCAGTTCTTC
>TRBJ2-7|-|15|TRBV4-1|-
CASSPQDTTAYEQYF
TGCGCCAGCAGCCCTCAGGACACCACGGCGTACGAGCAGTACTTC
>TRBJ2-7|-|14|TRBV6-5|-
CASSYPASTYEQYF
TGTGCCAGCAGTTACCCCGCGAGCACCTACGAGCAGTACTTC
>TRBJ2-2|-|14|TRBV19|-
CASTDSTNTGELFF
TGTGCCAGTACGGACAGCACGAACACCGGGGAGCTGTTTTTT
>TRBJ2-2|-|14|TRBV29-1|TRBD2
CSAGLVGNTGELFF
TGCAGCGCCGGACTAGTCGGGAACACCGGGGAGCTGTTTTTT
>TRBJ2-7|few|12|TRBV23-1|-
CASSQDSREQYF
TGCGCCAGCAGTCAGGATAGTCGCGAGCAGTACTTC
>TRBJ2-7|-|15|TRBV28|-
CASSLNPPAIYEQYF
TGTGCCAGCAGTCTCAATCCCCCAGCGATCTACGAGCAGTACTTC
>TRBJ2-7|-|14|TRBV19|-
CASSLTGSGYEQYF
TGTGCCAGTAGTTTGACCGGGAGCGGATACGAGCAGTACTTC
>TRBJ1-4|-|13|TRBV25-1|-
CASSGTRGEKLFF
TGTGCCAGCAGTGGGACCAGAGGTGAAAAACTGTTTTTT
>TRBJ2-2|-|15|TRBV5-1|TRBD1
CASSLEGADTGELFF
TGCGCCAGCAGCTTGGAGGGGGCGGACACCGGGGAGCTGTTTTTT
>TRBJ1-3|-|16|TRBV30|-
CAWSVQGGLSGNTIYF
TGTGCCTGGAGTGTCCAAGGGGGGTTATCTGGAAACACCATATATTTT
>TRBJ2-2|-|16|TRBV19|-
CASSIARGLWSGELFF
TGTGCCAGTAGTATAGCCAGGGGCTTATGGTCCGGGGAGCTGTTTTTT
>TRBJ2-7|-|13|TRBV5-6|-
CASSSLYPYEQYF
TGTGCCAGCAGCTCCCTATACCCCTACGAGCAGTACTTC
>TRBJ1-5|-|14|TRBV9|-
CASSVGQGYQPQHF
TGTGCCAGCAGCGTAGGGCAGGGCTATCAGCCCCAGCATTTT
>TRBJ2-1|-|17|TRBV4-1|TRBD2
CASSQGPAGELNNEQFF
TGCGCCAGCAGCCAAGGGCCAGCGGGAGAGCTAAACAATGAGCAGTTCTTC
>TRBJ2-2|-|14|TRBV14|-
CASSFARGTGELFF
TGTGCCAGCAGCTTCGCTCGGGGGACCGGGGAGCTGTTTTTT
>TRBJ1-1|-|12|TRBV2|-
CASSVAGAQAFF
TGTGCCAGCAGTGTCGCAGGGGCGCAAGCTTTCTTT
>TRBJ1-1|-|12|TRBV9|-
CASSVGQDEAFF
TGTGCCAGCAGCGTAGGACAGGATGAAGCTTTCTTT
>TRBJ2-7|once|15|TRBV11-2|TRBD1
CASSLQRQGGNEQYF
TGTGCCAGCAGCTTGCAAAGACAGGGGGGAAACGAGCAGTACTTC
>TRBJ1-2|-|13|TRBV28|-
CASSLRLVYGYTF
TGTGCCAGCAGTTTACGGTTGGTCTATGGCTACACCTTC
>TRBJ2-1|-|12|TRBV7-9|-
CASTKPEGEQFF
TGTGCCAGCACAAAACCAGAGGGTGAGCAGTTCTTC
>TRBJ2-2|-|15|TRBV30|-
CAWRNREIRTGELFF
TGTGCCTGGAGGAACAGGGAGATCAGGACCGGGGAGCTGTTTTTT
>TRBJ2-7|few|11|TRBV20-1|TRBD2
CSARRLAPQYF
TGCAGTGCTCGGCGACTAGCGCCACAGTACTTC
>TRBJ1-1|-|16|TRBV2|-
CASSAGNQYMNTEAFF
TGTGCCAGCAGTGCGGGGAACCAATACATGAACACTGAAGCTTTCTTT
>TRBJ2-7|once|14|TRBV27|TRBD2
CASSPTGGVYEQYF
TGTGCCAGCAGCCCCACGGGAGGGGTTTACGAGCAGTACTTC
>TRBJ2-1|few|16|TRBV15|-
CATSSLRGASYNEQFF
TGTGCCACCAGCAGCCTCCGGGGGGCTAGCTACAATGAGCAGTTCTTC
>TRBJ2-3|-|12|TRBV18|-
CASSPGDETQYF
TGTGCCAGCTCACCAGGGGACGAAACGCAGTATTTT
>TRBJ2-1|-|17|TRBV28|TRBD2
CASSSSSPWTSLDEQFF
TGTGCCAGCAGTTCCTCCTCACCCTGGACTAGCCTAGATGAGCAGTTCTTC
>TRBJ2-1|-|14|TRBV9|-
CASSVDLAQNEQFF
TGTGCCAGCAGCGTGGATCTAGCTCAAAATGAGCAGTTCTTC
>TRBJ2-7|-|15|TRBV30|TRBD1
CAANPTGGTGYEQYF
TGTGCCGCCAACCCTACAGGGGGCACCGGGTACGAGCAGTACTTC
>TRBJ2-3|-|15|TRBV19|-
CASNSGPSSTDTQYF
TGTGCCAGTAACTCGGGGCCCTCGAGCACAGATACGCAGTATTTT
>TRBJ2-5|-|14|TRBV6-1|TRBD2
CASSPRGNQETQYF
TGTGCCAGCAGCCCGCGGGGGAACCAAGAGACCCAGTACTTC
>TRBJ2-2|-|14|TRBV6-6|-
CASSRELDSGELFF
TGTGCCAGCAGCCGGGAGCTTGACTCAGGGGAGCTATTTTTT
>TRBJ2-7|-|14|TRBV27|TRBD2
CASSPSGRAYEQYF
TGTGCCAGCAGTCCGAGCGGGAGGGCTTACGAGCAGTACTTC
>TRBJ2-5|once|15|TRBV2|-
CASSGEATAQETQYF
TGTGCCAGCAGTGGGGAGGCGACAGCGCAAGAGACCCAGTACTTC
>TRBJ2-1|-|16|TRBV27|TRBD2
CASSALGLAENNEQFF
TGTGCCAGCAGTGCCCTAGGACTAGCGGAAAACAATGAGCAGTTCTTC
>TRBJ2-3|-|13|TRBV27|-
CASSFSPGDTQYF
TGTGCCAGCAGTTTCTCACCGGGTGATACGCAGTATTTT
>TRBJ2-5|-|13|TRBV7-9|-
CASSLGGQETQYF
TGTGCCAGCAGCTTGGGCGGACAAGAGACCCAGTACTTC
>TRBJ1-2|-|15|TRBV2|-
CASSPQIGGNYGYTF
TGTGCCAGCAGCCCACAAATCGGGGGAAACTATGGCTACACCTTC
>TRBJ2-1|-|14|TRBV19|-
CASSILGGRMEQFF
TGTGCCAGTAGTATCCTCGGAGGACGGATGGAGCAGTTCTTC
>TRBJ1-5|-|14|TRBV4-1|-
CASSQTSGNQPQHF
TGCGCCAGCAGCCAAACATCAGGCAATCAGCCCCAGCATTTT
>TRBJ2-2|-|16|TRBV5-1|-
CASSLDRASNTGELFF
TGCGCCAGCAGCTTGGACAGGGCTTCGAACACCGGGGAGCTGTTTTTT
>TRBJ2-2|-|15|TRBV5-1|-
CASSRLGVDTGELFF
TGCGCCAGCAGCCGTTTGGGGGTCGACACCGGGGAGCTGTTTTTT